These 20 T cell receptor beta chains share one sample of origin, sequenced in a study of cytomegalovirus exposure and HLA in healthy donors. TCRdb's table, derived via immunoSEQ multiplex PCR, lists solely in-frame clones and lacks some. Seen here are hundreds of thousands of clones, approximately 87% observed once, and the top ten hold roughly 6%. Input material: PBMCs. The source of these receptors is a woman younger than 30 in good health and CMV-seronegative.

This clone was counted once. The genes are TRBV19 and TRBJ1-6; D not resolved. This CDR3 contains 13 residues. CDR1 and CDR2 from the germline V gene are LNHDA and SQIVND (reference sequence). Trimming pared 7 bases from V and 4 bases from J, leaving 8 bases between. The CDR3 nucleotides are TGTGCCAGTATTACAGAATATAATTCACCCCTCCACTTT. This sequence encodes CASITEYNSPLHF. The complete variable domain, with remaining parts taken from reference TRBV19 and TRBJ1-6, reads DGGITQSPKYLFRKEGQNVTLSCEQNLNHDAMYWYRQDPGQGLRLIYYSQIVNDFQKGDIAEGYSVSREKKESFPLTVTSAQKNPTAFYLCASITEYNSPLHFGNGTRLTVT.

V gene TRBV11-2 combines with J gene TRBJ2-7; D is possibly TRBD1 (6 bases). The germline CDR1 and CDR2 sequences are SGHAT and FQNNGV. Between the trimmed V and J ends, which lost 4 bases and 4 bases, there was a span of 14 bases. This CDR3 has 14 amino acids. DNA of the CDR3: TGTGCCAGCAGCTACCCTGACAGGCCTTACGAGCAGTACTTC. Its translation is CASSYPDRPYEQYF.

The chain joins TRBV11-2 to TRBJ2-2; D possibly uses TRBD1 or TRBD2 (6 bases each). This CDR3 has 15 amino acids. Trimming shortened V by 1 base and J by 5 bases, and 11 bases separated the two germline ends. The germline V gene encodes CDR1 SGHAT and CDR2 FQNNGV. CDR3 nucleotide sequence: TGTGCCAGCAGCTTAGCGGGGGCTTGGACCGGGGAGCTGTTTTTT. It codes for CASSLAGAWTGELFF.

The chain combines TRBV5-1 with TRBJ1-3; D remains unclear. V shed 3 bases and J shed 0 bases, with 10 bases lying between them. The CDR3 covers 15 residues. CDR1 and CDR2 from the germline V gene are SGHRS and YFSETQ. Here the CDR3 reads CASSSTAHSGNTIYF. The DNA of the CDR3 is TGCGCCAGCAGCTCAACGGCCCACTCTGGAAACACCATATATTTT. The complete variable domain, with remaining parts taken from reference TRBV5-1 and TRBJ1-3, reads KAGVTQTPRYLIKTRGQQVTLSCSPISGHRSVSWYQQTPGQGLQFLFEYFSETQRNKGNFPGRFSGRQFSNSRSEMNVSTLELGDSALYLCASSSTAHSGNTIYFGEGSWLTVV.

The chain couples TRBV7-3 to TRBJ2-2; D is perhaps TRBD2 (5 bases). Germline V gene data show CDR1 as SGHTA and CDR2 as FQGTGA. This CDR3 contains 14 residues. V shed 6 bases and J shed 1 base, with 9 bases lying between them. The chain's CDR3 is CASRSGMNTGELFF. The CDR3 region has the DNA TGTGCCAGCAGGAGCGGAATGAACACCGGGGAGCTGTTTTTT.

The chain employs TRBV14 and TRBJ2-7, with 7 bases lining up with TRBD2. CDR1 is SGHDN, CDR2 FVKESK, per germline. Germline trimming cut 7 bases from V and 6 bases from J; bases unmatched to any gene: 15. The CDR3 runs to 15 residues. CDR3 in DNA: TGTGCCAGCACCCCGATTCCGCGGGGAGGGTTCGAGCAGTACTTC. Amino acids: CASTPIPRGGFEQYF.

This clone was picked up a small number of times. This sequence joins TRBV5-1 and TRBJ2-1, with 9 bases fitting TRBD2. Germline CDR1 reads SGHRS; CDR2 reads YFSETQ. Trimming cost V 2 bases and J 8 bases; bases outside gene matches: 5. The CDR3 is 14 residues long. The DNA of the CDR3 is TGCGCCAGCAGCTTATCTAGCGGGGTTCATGAGCAGTTCTTC. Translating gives CASSLSSGVHEQFF.

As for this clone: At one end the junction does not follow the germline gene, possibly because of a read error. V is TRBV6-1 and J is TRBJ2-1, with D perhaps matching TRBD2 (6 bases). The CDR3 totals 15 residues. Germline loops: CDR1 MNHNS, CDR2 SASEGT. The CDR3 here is CASTEAGQSYNEQFF. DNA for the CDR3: TGTGCCAGCACTGAAGCGGGCCAATCCTACAATGAGCAGTTCTTC.

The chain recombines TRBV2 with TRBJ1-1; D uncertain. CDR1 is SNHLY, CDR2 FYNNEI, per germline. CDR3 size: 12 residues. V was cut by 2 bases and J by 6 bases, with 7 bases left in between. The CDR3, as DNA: TGTGCCAGCAGTGAAACGTTCGCTGAAGCTTTCTTT. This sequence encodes CASSETFAEAFF.

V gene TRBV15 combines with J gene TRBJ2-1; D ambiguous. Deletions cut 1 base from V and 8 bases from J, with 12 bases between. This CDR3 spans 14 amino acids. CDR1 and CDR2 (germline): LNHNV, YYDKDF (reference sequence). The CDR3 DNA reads TGTGCCACCAGCAGAGGAACTATGGCGGATGAGCAGTTCTTC. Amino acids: CATSRGTMADEQFF.

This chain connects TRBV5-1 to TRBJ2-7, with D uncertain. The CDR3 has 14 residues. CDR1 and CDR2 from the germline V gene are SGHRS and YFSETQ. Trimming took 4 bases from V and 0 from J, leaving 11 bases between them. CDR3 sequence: CASSADGYSYEQYF. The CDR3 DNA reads TGCGCCAGCAGCGCCGACGGTTACTCCTACGAGCAGTACTTC.

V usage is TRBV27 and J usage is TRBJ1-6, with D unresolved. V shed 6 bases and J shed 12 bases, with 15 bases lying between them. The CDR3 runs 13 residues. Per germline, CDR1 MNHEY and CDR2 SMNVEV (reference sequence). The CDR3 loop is CASRIRSLGPLHF. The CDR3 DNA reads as TGTGCCAGCAGGATACGGTCCCTAGGACCCCTCCACTTT.

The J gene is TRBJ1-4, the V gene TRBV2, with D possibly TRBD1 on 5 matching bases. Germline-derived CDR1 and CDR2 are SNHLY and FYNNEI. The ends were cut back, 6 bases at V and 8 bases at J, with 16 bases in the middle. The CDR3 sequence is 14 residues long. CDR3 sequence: CASRSSGGREKLFF. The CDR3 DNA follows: TGTGCCAGCAGGTCCAGTGGGGGTAGGGAAAAACTGTTTTTT. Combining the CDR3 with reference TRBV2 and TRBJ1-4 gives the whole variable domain EPEVTQTPSHQVTQMGQEVILRCVPISNHLYFYWYRQILGQKVEFLVSFYNNEISEKSEIFDDQFSVERPDGSNFTLKIRSTKLEDSAMYFCASRSSGGREKLFFGSGTQLSVL.

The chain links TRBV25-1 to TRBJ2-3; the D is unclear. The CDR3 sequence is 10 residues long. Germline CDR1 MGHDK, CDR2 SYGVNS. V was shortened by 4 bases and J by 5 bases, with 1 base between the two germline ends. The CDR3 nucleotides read TGTGCCAGCAGTGGAGATACGCAGTATTTT. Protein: CASSGDTQYF.

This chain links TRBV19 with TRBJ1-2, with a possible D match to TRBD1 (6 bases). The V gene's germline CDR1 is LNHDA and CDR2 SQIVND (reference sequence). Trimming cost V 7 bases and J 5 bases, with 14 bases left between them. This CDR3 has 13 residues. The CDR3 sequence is CASTAGARYGYTF. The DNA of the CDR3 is TGTGCCAGTACCGCAGGGGCCAGGTATGGCTACACCTTC.

In DNA, the CDR3 is TGTGCCAGCAGCCAAGATTTAGGCCCGCGGGGGCCCCAGCATTTT. It translates to CASSQDLGPRGPQHF. This chain joins TRBV14 and TRBJ1-5; D ambiguous. Germline V gene sequence: CDR1 SGHDN, CDR2 FVKESK. Trimming cost V 0 bases and J 9 bases, with 15 bases left between them. The length of the CDR3 is 15 residues.

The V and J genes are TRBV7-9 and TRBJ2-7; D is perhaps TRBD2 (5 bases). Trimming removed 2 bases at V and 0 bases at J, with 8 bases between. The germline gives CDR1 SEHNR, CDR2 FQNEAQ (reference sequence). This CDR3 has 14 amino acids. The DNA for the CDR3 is TGTGCCAGCAGCTTAATGGGGAGCTCCTACGAGCAGTACTTC. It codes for CASSLMGSSYEQYF.

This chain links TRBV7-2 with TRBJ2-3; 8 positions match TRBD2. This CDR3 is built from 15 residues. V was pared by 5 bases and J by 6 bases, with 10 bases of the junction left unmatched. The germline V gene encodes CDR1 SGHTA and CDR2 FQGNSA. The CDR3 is CASSPQRGIKDTQYF. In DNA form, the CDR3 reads TGTGCCAGCAGCCCCCAGCGGGGGATCAAGGATACGCAGTATTTT.

CDR3 residues: CAWSRGLVTEAFF. In DNA form, the CDR3 reads TGTGCCTGGAGTAGGGGTTTAGTGACTGAAGCTTTCTTT. V gene TRBV30 combines with J gene TRBJ1-1, with D perhaps matching TRBD1 (5 bases). V lost 2 bases and J lost 5, with 12 bases in between. CDR1 and CDR2 (germline): GTSNPN, SVGIG (reference sequence). The CDR3 contains 13 residues.

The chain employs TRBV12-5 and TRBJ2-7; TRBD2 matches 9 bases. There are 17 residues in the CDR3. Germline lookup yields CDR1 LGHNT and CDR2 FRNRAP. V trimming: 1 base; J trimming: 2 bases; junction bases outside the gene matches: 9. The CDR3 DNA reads TGTGCTAGTGGTTTGGGGGCTAGCGGGGTTGCCACCTACGAGCAGTACTTC. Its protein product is CASGLGASGVATYEQYF. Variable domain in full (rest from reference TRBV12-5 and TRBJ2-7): DARVTQTPRHKVTEMGQEVTMRCQPILGHNTVFWYRQTMMQGLELLAYFRNRAPLDDSGMPKDRFSAEMPDATLATLKIQPSEPRDSAVYFCASGLGASGVATYEQYFGPGTRLTVT.